Sequencing of this T cell receptor (beta chain) was carried out in a study of PD-1 blockade in mismatch repair-deficient tumors. General observations from the study: Rapid post-treatment expansion, then contraction, generally preceding radiologic response, marked tumor-resident clones.

TCR sequencing covered a few patients who responded to pembrolizumab. Repertoires were generated with immunoSEQ multiplex PCR, while TCRdb's copy carries only in-frame clones and drops some. The sample records some 85,000 clones, roughly 80% being singletons. To note about this clone: What it binds is not known.

This receptor was taken from an adult with mismatch repair-deficient cancer. The sequences come from peripheral blood, collected 44 weeks after starting pembrolizumab.

CDR3 loop: CASAPGQYTGELFF. For the CDR3, the DNA is TGTGCCAGCGCCCCGGGACAGTACACCGGGGAGCTGTTTTTT. The rearrangement joins TRBV27 to TRBJ2-2, with 7 bases aligning to TRBD1. CDR3 length: 14 residues. The J segment lost 3 bases and the V segment lost 8 bases, leaving 6 bases of the junction unmatched. The germline V gene has CDR1 MNHEY and CDR2 SMNVEV (reference sequence).